The 23 T cell receptor beta chains below all came from one sample that was sequenced in a study of T-cell reconstitution after alpha-beta-depleted transplantation in children. A TCRbeta library incorporating unique molecular identifiers was prepared. TCRdb used MiXCR to reprocess the PCR reads, holding one entry per CDR3 protein. The sample records about 540,000 distinct CDR3 sequences, approximately 20% being singletons. Sequencing used PBMCs from the stem cell graft donor, obtained from the stem cell graft. The source of these receptors is a human donor who donated a stem cell graft to a child with acute lymphoblastic leukemia.

The rearrangement links TRBV20-1 to TRBJ2-1, with TRBD1 identical over 7 bases. The CDR3 is 12 amino acids. Germline V gives CDR1 DFQATT, CDR2 SNEGSKA (reference sequence). V dropped 6 bases and J dropped 4; count of bases not matched to a gene: 3. This chain's CDR3 is CSAPGQYNEQFF. The CDR3 coding sequence is TGCAGTGCCCCGGGACAGTACAATGAGCAGTTCTTC.

This clonotype was counted between two and nine times. The chain is built from TRBV27 and TRBJ1-6; D gene uncertain. V lost 0 bases and J 7 bases, leaving 4 bases between the germline ends. CDR3 length: 13 amino acids. Germline values: CDR1 MNHEY, CDR2 SMNVEV (reference sequence). CDR3 amino acids: CASSLSWNSPLHF. The CDR3 DNA follows: TGTGCCAGCAGTTTATCGTGGAATTCACCCCTCCACTTT.

This clonotype was seen more than once but under ten times. DNA of the CDR3: TGTGCCAGCGCCGGGTCAGAAAAACTGTTTTTT. Translated, it gives CASAGSEKLFF. The chain couples TRBV12-3 or TRBV12-4 to TRBJ1-4; no reliable D call. CDR3 length equals 11 residues. The V and J ends lost 8 bases and 8 bases respectively, with 9 bases between them.

CDR3 loop: CASTRDSPYNEQFF. CDR3 nucleotides: TGTGCCAGCACCAGGGATAGCCCTTACAATGAGCAGTTCTTC. The chain recombines TRBV25-1 with TRBJ2-1; D perhaps matches TRBD1 (5 bases). Trimming shortened V by 7 bases and J by 4 bases, and 14 bases separated the two germline ends. The germline gives CDR1 MGHDK, CDR2 SYGVNS. This CDR3 contains 14 residues.

The chain employs TRBV20-1 and TRBJ2-5; TRBD2 matches at 8 bases. With V trimmed by 0 bases and J by 5 bases, 2 bases remained unmatched. Per the germline V gene, CDR1 is DFQATT and CDR2 is SNEGSKA (reference sequence). CDR3 size: 13 residues. As DNA, the CDR3 is TGCAGTGCTAGAGAACTAGCGGAGGAGACCCAGTACTTC. Encoded protein: CSARELAEETQYF.

This clonotype was counted a few times. The rearrangement links TRBV21-1 to TRBJ1-2; the listed D gene, TRBD1, was not tested against the DNA. TRBV21-1 is a pseudogene locus. The CDR3 runs 15 residues. CDR3 in DNA: TGTGCCAGCAGCAAAGACAGGGGTTCCGACTATGGCTACACCTTC. Protein: CASSKDRGSDYGYTF.

Only a few counts were recorded for this clonotype. The rearrangement uses TRBV29-1 and TRBJ1-2; D not resolved. In germline, CDR1 is SQVTM, CDR2 ANQGSEA. The V end lost 6 bases, the J end lost 0 bases, and 14 bases lay between the germline ends. The CDR3 is made up of 14 amino acids. The CDR3 reads CSVSSGSSNYGYTF. CDR3 DNA: TGCAGCGTCTCCTCTGGAAGCTCTAACTATGGCTACACCTTC.

This clonotype appeared a few times. The chain uses TRBV2 and TRBJ2-3; 11 bases agree with TRBD1. V shed 5 bases, J shed 4 bases, and the junction held 11 bases outside the gene matches. Looked up from germline, CDR1 is SNHLY and CDR2 is FYNNEI. The CDR3 contains 17 residues. The CDR3 spells CASSPFFGTGGSDTQYF. The CDR3 DNA follows: TGTGCCAGCAGTCCCTTTTTCGGGACAGGGGGATCAGATACGCAGTATTTT.

In this sample, this clonotype turned up a few times. The chain has TRBV5-1 and TRBJ1-3; D unclear. Trimming removed 3 bases at V and 0 bases at J, with 4 bases between. Per the germline V gene, CDR1 is SGHRS and CDR2 is YFSETQ. The CDR3 is made up of 13 amino acids. Here the CDR3 reads CASSSYSGNTIYF. Written as DNA, the CDR3 is TGCGCCAGCAGCTCCTACTCTGGAAACACCATATATTTT.

V usage is TRBV12-3 or TRBV12-4 and J usage is TRBJ1-2; the D is unclear. V was cut by 5 bases and J by 4 bases, with 17 bases left in between. The length of the CDR3 is 15 residues. The CDR3 loop reads CASSHGPTKGYGYTF. CDR3 sequence (DNA): TGTGCCAGCAGTCACGGACCCACTAAGGGCTATGGCTACACCTTC.

This chain uses TRBV27 with TRBJ2-1; 7 bases align to TRBD1. The junction had 10 bases not matched to a gene; V was cut back by 5 bases and J by 6 bases. This CDR3 contains 15 residues. CDR1 and CDR2 (germline): MNHEY, SMNVEV (reference sequence). The CDR3 nucleotides read TGTGCCAGCAGTATTACAGGGGCGCTTGTCAATGAGCAGTTCTTC. The encoded protein is CASSITGALVNEQFF.

This clonotype came up a few times. The V gene is TRBV5-1, the J gene TRBJ2-7, with D possibly TRBD1 on 6 matching bases. The ends were cut back, 0 bases at V and 3 bases at J, with 13 bases in the middle. The CDR3 consists of 15 residues. Germline loops: CDR1 SGHRS, CDR2 YFSETQ. The CDR3 nucleotides read TGCGCCAGCAGCTTGGGCCCTGACAGGAGCTACGAGCAGTACTTC. It encodes CASSLGPDRSYEQYF.

The chain joins TRBV3-1 to TRBJ2-5, with D possibly matching TRBD2 (6 bases). Germline lookup yields CDR1 LGHDT and CDR2 YNNKEL (reference sequence). The CDR3 has 13 amino acids. V shed 9 bases and J shed 6 bases, with 17 bases lying between them. Here the CDR3 reads CARAGGGPKTQYF. The CDR3 nucleotides are TGTGCCAGGGCCGGTGGAGGGCCGAAGACCCAGTACTTC.

This clonotype was seen repeatedly, ten times or more. In nucleotides, the CDR3 is TGCGCCAGCAGCTTGGGGAGAGCCACAGATACGCAGTATTTT. It is translated as CASSLGRATDTQYF. The chain recombines TRBV5-1 with TRBJ2-3; no definite D call. This CDR3 is 14 amino acids long. Trimming took off 0 bases at V and 2 bases at J, with 7 bases between the two ends. Germline V gives CDR1 SGHRS, CDR2 YFSETQ.

This clonotype was picked up a small number of times. The rearrangement links TRBV3-1 to TRBJ2-7; the D gene is possibly TRBD2 (7 bases). Germline V gives CDR1 LGHDT, CDR2 YNNKEL (reference sequence). With 4 bases removed from V and 8 bases from J, the gap between germline ends came to 18 bases. This CDR3 contains 14 residues. CDR3 protein: CASSPTGGASQQYF. The CDR3, as DNA: TGTGCCAGCAGCCCAACGGGGGGCGCGAGCCAGCAGTACTTC.

The DNA for the CDR3 is TGCAGCGTTGTGGGCGACCTACTTTCCTACGAGCAGTACTTC. The encoded protein is CSVVGDLLSYEQYF. This chain uses TRBV29-1 with TRBJ2-7; the D is unclear. This CDR3 has 14 residues. With 4 bases removed from V and 1 base from J, the gap between germline ends came to 14 bases. Looked up from germline, CDR1 is SQVTM and CDR2 is ANQGSEA.

This clonotype was picked up a small number of times. The CDR3 DNA sequence: TGTGCCAGCAGTTCCCCCTTGTCTAGCGGGAGTTCAAATACGCAGTATTTT. This sequence encodes CASSSPLSSGSSNTQYF. The rearrangement links TRBV6-5 to TRBJ2-3, with 10 bases matching TRBD2. Germline lookup yields CDR1 MNHEY and CDR2 SVGAGI. J gave up 7 bases and V 4 bases, and 14 bases lay outside the gene matches. This CDR3 is built from 17 residues.

This clonotype came up a few times. This chain links TRBV2 with TRBJ1-2; D gene uncertain. The CDR3 extends over 14 amino acids. The V gene lost 6 bases and the J gene lost 6 bases, with 17 bases spanning the gap. The germline V gene has CDR1 SNHLY and CDR2 FYNNEI. CDR3 DNA sequence: TGTGCCAGCAGCAAAGAGGGTAATGGGAATGGCTACACCTTC. Protein product: CASSKEGNGNGYTF.

This clonotype was counted at least ten times. The gene calls are TRBV12-3 or TRBV12-4 and TRBJ1-1; no definite D call. This CDR3 has 19 amino acids. V gave up 2 bases and J gave up 0 bases, with 22 bases separating them. CDR3 coding DNA: TGTGCCAGCAGTTTACGGTGGACCGGGAGTAACTTCATGAACACTGAAGCTTTCTTT. It encodes CASSLRWTGSNFMNTEAFF.

This clonotype turned up a few times. The chain couples TRBV5-5 to TRBJ2-7, with a possible D match to TRBD2 (5 bases). The CDR3 has 15 residues. Germline values: CDR1 SGHKS, CDR2 YYEKEE (reference sequence). V lost 5 bases and J lost 1, with 16 bases in between. The CDR3: CASSQASPGSYEQYF. The CDR3 bases are TGTGCCAGCAGTCAAGCCTCCCCGGGATCCTACGAGCAGTACTTC.

This clonotype was seen only a few times. The chain couples TRBV29-1 to TRBJ1-1, with 7 bases fitting TRBD1. Looked up from germline, CDR1 is SQVTM and CDR2 is ANQGSEA. The CDR3 consists of 14 residues. V lost 6 bases and J lost 6; bases outside the gene matches: 13. In DNA form, the CDR3 reads TGCAGCGTCGCCCCCAGACAGGGTTCCCCTGAAGCTTTCTTT. Its protein product is CSVAPRQGSPEAFF.

The gene calls are TRBV6-2 or TRBV6-3 and TRBJ1-5, with D perhaps TRBD1 (6 bases). Per the germline V gene, CDR1 is MNHEY and CDR2 is SVGEGT. V lost 2 bases and J 2 bases, leaving 10 bases between the germline ends. This CDR3 contains 15 residues. The CDR3 DNA is TGTGCCAGCAGTTACCCAGGGGATGGCAATCAGCCCCAGCATTTT. Its protein is CASSYPGDGNQPQHF.

This clonotype was found a few times. The V gene is TRBV7-9, the J gene TRBJ2-1, with TRBD2 identical over 9 bases. The CDR3 runs to 16 residues. V shed 2 bases, J shed 4 bases, and the junction held 6 bases outside the gene matches. Germline V gene lookup returns CDR1 SEHNR and CDR2 FQNEAQ (reference sequence). The CDR3 bases are TGTGCCAGCAGCTTAAGGGCTAGCGGGAAATACAATGAGCAGTTCTTC. It translates to CASSLRASGKYNEQFF.